This T cell receptor beta chain comes out of a study of CD8+ T cells in alopecia areata (dated by TCRdb to the late 2010s). Concerning the study at large: In both human patients and the C3H/HeJ mouse model, the study applied high-throughput TCRbeta sequencing to look at T cell clonal expansion in alopecia areata. immunoSEQ multiplex PCR using 35 Vbeta forward primers and 13 Jbeta reverse primers was used to amplify TCRbeta CDR3 regions. RNA was extracted with the PAXgene miRNA kit for fixed scalp, the miRNeasy kit for PBMCs, and the RNeasy kit for mouse skin. Clonality in the scalp was compared among normal scalp (n=4), patchy alopecia areata scalp (n=8), and alopecia totalis/universalis scalp (n=8). Human TCRbeta sequencing covered scalp tissue and sorted CD4+ and CD8+ peripheral blood T cells from patchy and totalis/universalis alopecia areata patients and healthy controls.

After PBMCs were isolated by density centrifugation and stained for CD3, CD4 and CD8, a FACSAria was used to sort CD4+ and CD8+ T cells. Scalp biopsies and blood samples were provided by unaffected controls. After removal of 6 bases from V and 3 bases from J, the junction retains 5 bases not matched to a gene. The germline V gene specifies SNHLY as CDR1 and FYNNEI as CDR2. The cysteine opens and the phenylalanine closes a CDR3 of 14 amino acids. Of the read, only the CDR3 DNA is kept; its 42 bases are in frame from base 1. This clone was recorded a few times. Its antigen specificity is not known. The record has no base qualities; no much larger clone is one base away. Libraries were constructed by the immunoSEQ multiplex PCR assay. For TCR sequencing, RNA was extracted from every sample and reverse transcribed into cDNA to serve as template. SuperScript III was used to make first-strand cDNA, primed with a 2:1 mix of oligo-dT and random hexamers. Amplification bias was assessed with a synthetic immune receptor repertoire, and residual bias was removed computationally. Processing in the source paper ran as follows. Raw reads were preprocessed to remove errors, and CDR3 was defined according to IMGT conventions as the region from the conserved cysteine to phenylalanine. Clonality was computed by normalizing Shannon entropy by log2 of the number of productive unique TCRs and subtracting the result from 1. Whether each scalp clone was CD4 or CD8 was inferred by checking scalp TCRbeta sequences against the CD4 and CD8 repertoires from sorted blood. TCRdb stores this immuneACCESS table with in-frame sequences only. Part of the clones is absent; in the studies checked, under half of the shortfall reflects unresolved V genes, and no reason is known for the rest. V and J calls and clone size are as listed in that table; D and trimming were resolved from the DNA. For this sample there are 120,000 to 150,000 clones; 62% appear just once. The ten largest clones add up to 30% to 45% of the sample.

Beyond this particular receptor, the publication reports: Shared TCR sequences between patients were less evident than in mice, which may be partly attributable to HLA diversity in the patient population. Unlike mouse skin, which is dominated by gammadelta T cells, normal human skin has resident alphabeta T cells that are also sequenced, and this complicates analysis of the scalp TCR repertoire. Higher clonality and more expanded CD8+ clones were observed in lesional scalp than in normal scalp, particularly in alopecia totalis/universalis, a finding suggestive of antigenic drive.

The rearranged chain carries TRBV2 and TRBJ2-7, and 10 junctional nucleotides match TRBD1. The source of this sequence is a human donor in good health. The sequencing sample was made of CD8+ T cells sorted from blood. DNA sequence: TGTGCCAGCAGCCGCGGGACAGGGGACTACGAGCAGTACTTC. This sequence encodes CASSRGTGDYEQYF.